The 32 T cell receptor beta chains presented below share a single source sample, sequenced in a study of shared clonotypes between healthy human individuals. Sequenced by immunoSEQ multiplex PCR; TCRdb stores in-frame clones only, minus some. The table records 2 million to 2.5 million clones, around 90% of them present only once. Sequencing input: naive CD4+ T cells from PBMCs. The subset denotes: CD45RA+ positively selected. The receptor set was obtained from a man between 18 and 29 years old in good health. Some clones in this sample may be carry-over from other donors' samples.

The chain links TRBV6-5 to TRBJ2-7, with D hard to call. Germline CDR1 and CDR2: MNHEY and SVGAGI. CDR3 length: 15 amino acids. V was pared by 6 bases and J by 0 bases, with 15 bases between. CDR3 residues: CASSPDLFSSYEQYF. DNA of the CDR3: TGTGCCAGCAGCCCGGACCTTTTCAGCTCCTACGAGCAGTACTTC.

This clone was observed a few times. The J gene is TRBJ1-1, the V gene TRBV29-1; 9 bases match TRBD1. This CDR3 comprises 14 residues. The germline CDR1 and CDR2 sequences are SQVTM and ANQGSEA. Trimming at V came to 5 bases and at J to 4 bases, leaving 8 bases not matched to a gene. CDR3: CSVLPGQGFTEAFF. DNA of the CDR3: TGCAGCGTTTTACCGGGACAGGGCTTCACTGAAGCTTTCTTT.

In the case of this clone: Other DNA sequences from this sample encode an identical CDR3 as well. The chain uses TRBV19 and TRBJ2-7, with TRBD1 matching 8 bases. V lost 5 bases, J lost 2 bases, and 2 bases stayed unmatched. The CDR3 loop spans 13 amino acids. Germline-derived CDR1 and CDR2 are LNHDA and SQIVND (reference sequence). The CDR3 bases are TGTGCCAGTAGTGGGACAGGAGCCTACGAGCAGTACTTC. This translates into CASSGTGAYEQYF.

The chain combines TRBV4-1 with TRBJ2-1; 14 bases fit TRBD2. CDR3 length: 19 amino acids. The V gene end was trimmed by 1 base and the J gene end by 0 bases; junction bases not matched to a gene: 5. Per germline, CDR1 MGHRA and CDR2 YSYEKL. The CDR3 region has the DNA TGCGCCAGCAGCCAAGGTGGACTAGCGGGAGGCTTCTCCTACAATGAGCAGTTCTTC. It codes for CASSQGGLAGGFSYNEQFF.

This chain connects TRBV10-3 to TRBJ2-1; D is perhaps TRBD1 (5 bases). The CDR3 contains 15 residues. Germline lookup yields CDR1 ENHRY and CDR2 SYGVKD. The ends were cut back, 2 bases at V and 6 bases at J, with 14 bases in the middle. CDR3 sequence: CAISETSGLGNEQFF. In DNA form, the CDR3 reads TGTGCCATCAGTGAGACCTCAGGGTTGGGCAATGAGCAGTTCTTC.

A remark on this clone: The sample contains more than one DNA sequence encoding this CDR3. V gene TRBV7-8 combines with J gene TRBJ2-7; 8 nucleotides line up with TRBD2. Trimming took 3 bases from V and 3 from J; bases not matched to a gene: 4. Per the germline V gene, CDR1 is SGHVS and CDR2 is FQNEAQ. The CDR3 spans 14 residues. The CDR3: CASSLASGSYEQYF. CDR3 nucleotide sequence: TGTGCCAGCAGCTTGGCCAGCGGGAGCTACGAGCAGTACTTC.

The chain couples TRBV5-5 to TRBJ2-2; tentatively, D is TRBD1 or TRBD2 (5 bases each). Germline CDR1 SGHKS, CDR2 YYEKEE (reference sequence). There are 13 residues in the CDR3. Deletions cut 3 bases from V and 7 bases from J, with 10 bases between. In DNA, the CDR3 is TGTGCCAGCAGCTCTGAGGGGAACGGGGAGCTGTTTTTT. Translating gives CASSSEGNGELFF.

V is TRBV5-6 and J is TRBJ2-1; D gene ambiguous. This CDR3 region has 13 residues. The germline V and J ends were trimmed by 0 bases and 6 bases, with 7 bases remaining between them. In germline, CDR1 is SGHDT, CDR2 YYEEEE. CDR3 bases: TGTGCCAGCAGCTTGGTAGGGCGCAATGAGCAGTTCTTC. It codes for CASSLVGRNEQFF.

The rearrangement joins TRBV21-1 to TRBJ2-1; the table's D call of TRBD2 was not tested on the DNA. TRBV21-1 is a recognized pseudogene. The CDR3 runs to 14 residues. This CDR3 is CASSKENALNEQFF. CDR3 nucleotide sequence: TGTGCCAGCAGCAAAGAGAATGCGTTGAATGAGCAGTTCTTC.

The chain recombines TRBV7-8 with TRBJ2-4, with 8 positions matching TRBD1. Per germline, CDR1 SGHVS and CDR2 FQNEAQ. CDR3 length: 17 residues. The ends lost 5 bases at V and 5 bases at J; junction bases unmatched: 14. CDR3 sequence: CASSEGQAEVFENIQYF. The CDR3 coding sequence is TGTGCCAGCAGCGAGGGACAGGCCGAAGTTTTTGAAAACATTCAGTACTTC.

The gene calls are TRBV14 and TRBJ2-5, with D maybe TRBD1 (5 bases). The germline V gene encodes CDR1 SGHDN and CDR2 FVKESK. V lost 2 bases and J lost 2, with 9 bases in between. The CDR3 length is 14 residues. The CDR3 is CASSQRAGQETQYF. CDR3 DNA: TGTGCCAGCAGCCAACGGGCAGGGCAAGAGACCCAGTACTTC.

V and J are TRBV6-1 and TRBJ1-1; tentatively, D is TRBD1 (5 bases). The germline gives CDR1 MNHNS, CDR2 SASEGT. V was clipped by 0 bases and J by 6 bases, with 20 bases between them. The CDR3 sequence is 17 residues long. The CDR3 is CASSEALRGAAFPEAFF. DNA for the CDR3: TGTGCCAGCAGTGAAGCGCTCAGAGGGGCAGCCTTTCCTGAAGCTTTCTTT.

The chain links TRBV28 to TRBJ1-5; the match to TRBD1 covers 10 bases. CDR1 is MDHEN, CDR2 SYDVKM, per germline. V shed 6 bases, J shed 4 bases, and the junction held 6 bases outside the gene matches. The CDR3 extends over 15 amino acids. Here the CDR3 reads CASRVGQGGNQPQHF. The CDR3 coding sequence is TGTGCCAGCAGGGTTGGACAGGGGGGGAATCAGCCCCAGCATTTT.

The chain recombines TRBV28 with TRBJ1-5; D might be TRBD1 (5 bases). V gave up 5 bases and J gave up 4 bases, with 18 bases separating them. Germline assignment: CDR1 MDHEN and CDR2 SYDVKM. This CDR3 spans 16 amino acids. The CDR3: CASSPTRAGSNQPQHF. CDR3 DNA: TGTGCCAGCAGTCCCACCCGGGCAGGGTCAAATCAGCCCCAGCATTTT. The full variable domain, rest sourced from reference TRBV28 and TRBJ1-5, is DVKVTQSSRYLVKRTGEKVFLECVQDMDHENMFWYRQDPGLGLRLIYFSYDVKMKEKGDIPEGYSVSREKKERFSLILESASTNQTSMYLCASSPTRAGSNQPQHFGDGTRLSIL.

A single count supports this clone. This rearrangement joins TRBV7-2 to TRBJ2-7; TRBD2 agrees at 8 bases. V shed 5 bases and J 0 bases; nucleotides not matched to a gene: 6. Germline CDR1 is SGHTA and CDR2 is FQGNSA. The CDR3 spans 15 residues. In DNA form, the CDR3 reads TGTGCCAGCAGCCCCAGCGGGGGAGGCTCCTACGAGCAGTACTTC. Amino acids: CASSPSGGGSYEQYF.

The chain has TRBV7-9 and TRBJ1-5; possible D gene TRBD1, 5 bases. Germline loops: CDR1 SEHNR, CDR2 FQNEAQ (reference sequence). This CDR3 is 16 amino acids long. V shed 5 bases and J shed 6 bases, with 20 bases lying between them. The CDR3 protein is CASSRDFPTVAQPQHF. The CDR3 bases are TGTGCCAGCAGCCGGGACTTCCCTACGGTCGCTCAGCCCCAGCATTTT.

This sequence joins TRBV7-2 and TRBJ1-5; no clear D gene. Germline lookup yields CDR1 SGHTA and CDR2 FQGNSA. The CDR3 length is 15 residues. Trimming pared 1 base from V and 7 bases from J, leaving 14 bases between. The DNA of the CDR3 is TGTGCCAGCAGCTTAGATATTACTAAAATACAGCCCCAGCATTTT. This gives the protein CASSLDITKIQPQHF. Combining the CDR3 with reference TRBV7-2 and TRBJ1-5 gives the whole variable domain GAGVSQSPSNKVTEKGKDVELRCDPISGHTALYWYRQSLGQGLEFLIYFQGNSAPDKSGLPSDRFSAERTGGSVSTLTIQRTQQEDSAVYLCASSLDITKIQPQHFGDGTRLSIL.

This chain uses TRBV4-2 with TRBJ2-3; 7 bases match TRBD1. There are 13 residues in the CDR3. The V segment lost 0 bases and the J segment 8 bases; nucleotides outside the gene matches: 2. CDR1 is LGHNA and CDR2 is YNFKEQ in the germline V gene. This CDR3 reads CASSQDNRGTQYF. The CDR3 DNA is TGTGCCAGCAGCCAAGATAACAGGGGTACGCAGTATTTT.

This clone has a single count. V gene TRBV6-5 combines with J gene TRBJ2-7; 11 nucleotides agree with TRBD1. Germline-derived CDR1 and CDR2 are MNHEY and SVGAGI. Trimming took 1 base from V and 6 from J; bases not matched to a gene: 5. The CDR3 spans 15 residues. CDR3 bases: TGTGCCAGCAGTTACTTAGGGACAGGGGGTCGCGAGCAGTACTTC. Its translation is CASSYLGTGGREQYF.

The CDR3 sequence is CASRPGTGGHYGYTF. The CDR3 DNA sequence: TGTGCCAGCAGACCCGGGACAGGGGGTCACTATGGCTACACCTTC. This sequence joins TRBV2 and TRBJ1-2, with 11 bases fitting TRBD1. Unmatched junction bases numbered 6, after V lost 6 bases and J lost 3 bases. The V gene's germline CDR1 is SNHLY and CDR2 FYNNEI. The CDR3 is made up of 15 amino acids.

This clone was counted a single time. Other DNA variants within this sample encode the same CDR3. The chain has TRBV19 and TRBJ2-1, with TRBD2 matching over 11 bases. The V segment lost 2 bases and the J segment 6 bases; nucleotides outside the gene matches: 0. Germline CDR1 reads LNHDA; CDR2 reads SQIVND (reference sequence). The CDR3 is 14 amino acids. The CDR3 reads CASSILAGGNEQFF. CDR3 nucleotide sequence: TGTGCCAGTAGTATACTAGCGGGAGGCAATGAGCAGTTCTTC.

The chain combines TRBV27 with TRBJ2-3, with 9 bases identical to TRBD1. V lost 2 bases to trimming and J lost 7 bases; unmatched junction nucleotides: 7. Germline V lookup: CDR1 MNHEY, CDR2 SMNVEV (reference sequence). The length of the CDR3 is 15 residues. The CDR3 nucleotides read TGTGCCAGCAGTTTAAGGGGACAGGGAGGGAATACGCAGTATTTT. Translated, it gives CASSLRGQGGNTQYF.

For this clone: A junction end diverges from the germline sequence, so it may reflect a read error. The gene calls are TRBV7-3 and TRBJ2-7; D possibly corresponds to TRBD2 (5 bases). CDR3 length equals 12 residues. Germline CDR1 and CDR2: SGHTA and FQGTGA. Here the CDR3 DNA reads TGTGCCAGCAGCTTCAATTTAAGGGAGCCGTACTTC. Amino acids: CASSFNLREPYF.

This chain connects TRBV27 to TRBJ1-1; tentatively, D is TRBD1 (5 bases). The CDR3 covers 15 residues. Trimming shortened V by 3 bases and J by 1 base, and 12 bases separated the two germline ends. Germline CDR1 is MNHEY and CDR2 is SMNVEV (reference sequence). The CDR3 DNA follows: TGTGCCAGCAGTTTGTTGGGGGGGACGAACACTGAAGCTTTCTTT. This sequence encodes CASSLLGGTNTEAFF.

J is TRBJ1-5 and V is TRBV9; D is perhaps TRBD1 (5 bases). Germline values: CDR1 SGDLS, CDR2 YYNGEE. CDR3 length equals 16 residues. The V end lost 3 bases, the J end lost 0 bases, and 13 bases lay between the germline ends. The CDR3 DNA sequence: TGTGCCAGCAGCGCCCAACAGGAGTATAGCAATCAGCCCCAGCATTTT. Translated: CASSAQQEYSNQPQHF. Based on the CDR3 plus reference TRBV9 and TRBJ1-5, the full variable domain is DSGVTQTPKHLITATGQRVTLRCSPRSGDLSVYWYQQSLDQGLQFLIQYYNGEERAKGNILERFSAQQFPDLHSELNLSSLELGDSALYFCASSAQQEYSNQPQHFGDGTRLSIL.

V usage is TRBV27 and J usage is TRBJ1-1, with D hard to call. The V gene's germline CDR1 is MNHEY and CDR2 SMNVEV (reference sequence). The CDR3 extends over 14 amino acids. Trimming cost V 4 bases and J 11 bases, with 20 bases left between them. CDR3 protein: CASSSLHLGGSAFF. The CDR3 nucleotides are TGTGCCAGCAGTTCTCTCCATCTCGGAGGTTCGGCTTTCTTT.

In this sample, this clone turned up once. The chain has TRBV6-1 and TRBJ1-1; D perhaps matches TRBD1 (6 bases). The CDR3 runs 12 residues. V lost 8 bases and J 2 bases, leaving 9 bases between the germline ends. Germline CDR1 reads MNHNS; CDR2 reads SASEGT. The DNA of the CDR3 is TGTGCCAGCCCCAGGGGCAACACTGAAGCTTTCTTT. Protein: CASPRGNTEAFF.

This chain connects TRBV6-1 to TRBJ2-1; 10 bases are a match to TRBD2. The trim removed 2 bases at V and 1 base at J, leaving 5 bases unmatched. This CDR3 contains 17 residues. The germline V gene encodes CDR1 MNHNS and CDR2 SASEGT. This CDR3 reads CASSEPSGRGSYNEQFF. CDR3 DNA sequence: TGTGCCAGCAGTGAACCCAGCGGGAGGGGGTCCTACAATGAGCAGTTCTTC.

V and J are TRBV7-2 and TRBJ2-7; TRBD1 agrees at 8 bases. The CDR3 loop spans 14 amino acids. Trimming took 2 bases from V and 2 from J; bases not matched to a gene: 2. Looked up from germline, CDR1 is SGHTA and CDR2 is FQGNSA. The CDR3 here is CASSLRDRTYEQYF. For the CDR3, the DNA is TGTGCCAGCAGCTTAAGGGACAGGACCTACGAGCAGTACTTC.

V is TRBV30 and J is TRBJ2-1; possible D gene TRBD2, 6 bases. The CDR3 is 12 residues long. Germline loops: CDR1 GTSNPN, CDR2 SVGIG (reference sequence). With 4 bases removed from V and 5 bases from J, the gap between germline ends came to 9 bases. CDR3 protein: CAWIGGNNEQFF. The CDR3 bases are TGTGCCTGGATTGGGGGGAACAATGAGCAGTTCTTC.

The chain recombines TRBV7-6 with TRBJ1-1; a weak D match, TRBD1 (6 bases). V was shortened by 5 bases and J by 3 bases, with 16 bases between the two germline ends. The CDR3 length is 15 residues. The germline V gene has CDR1 SGHVS and CDR2 FNYEAQ. CDR3 sequence reads: CASSALTGYDTEAFF. The DNA for the CDR3 is TGTGCCAGCAGCGCACTAACAGGGTACGACACTGAAGCTTTCTTT.

This chain joins TRBV5-1 and TRBJ1-4; D may be TRBD1 (6 bases). The length of the CDR3 is 14 residues. With 4 bases removed from V and 8 bases from J, the gap between germline ends came to 15 bases. Germline CDR1 is SGHRS and CDR2 is YFSETQ. CDR3 bases: TGCGCCAGCAGCCAGGACAGAGCAACCGAAAAACTGTTTTTT. Amino acid sequence: CASSQDRATEKLFF.